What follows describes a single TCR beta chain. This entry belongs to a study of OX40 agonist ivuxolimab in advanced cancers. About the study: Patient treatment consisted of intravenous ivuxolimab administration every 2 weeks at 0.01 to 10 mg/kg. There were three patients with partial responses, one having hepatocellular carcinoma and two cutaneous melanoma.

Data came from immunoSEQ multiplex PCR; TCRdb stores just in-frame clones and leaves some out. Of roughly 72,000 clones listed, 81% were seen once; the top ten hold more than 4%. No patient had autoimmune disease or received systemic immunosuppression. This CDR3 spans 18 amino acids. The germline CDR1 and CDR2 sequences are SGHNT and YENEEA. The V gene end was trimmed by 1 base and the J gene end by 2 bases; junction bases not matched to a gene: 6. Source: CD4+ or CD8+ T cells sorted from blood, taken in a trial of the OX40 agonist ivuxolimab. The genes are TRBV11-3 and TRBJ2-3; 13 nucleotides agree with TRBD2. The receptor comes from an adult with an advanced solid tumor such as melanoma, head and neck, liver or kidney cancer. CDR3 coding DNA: TGTGCCAGCAGCTTAGGGACTAGCGGGAGTGGCGCCACAGATACGCAGTATTTT. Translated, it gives CASSLGTSGSGATDTQYF. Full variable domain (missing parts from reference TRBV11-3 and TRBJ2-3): EAGVVQSPRYKIIEKKQPVAFWCNPISGHNTLYWYLQNLGQGPELLIRYENEEAVDDSQLPKDRFSAERLKGVDSTLKIQPAELGDSAVYLCASSLGTSGSGATDTQYFGPGTRLTVL.